These 29 T cell receptor beta chains were sequenced from one sample in a study of early T cells in non-severe SARS-CoV-2 infection. MiXCR was run by TCRdb on the 5' RACE reads, yielding one entry per CDR3 protein. The sample records 35,000 to 55,000 distinct CDR3 sequences, under 14% being singletons. Sequenced: whole blood. All receptors come from an adult who was a healthcare worker with PCR-confirmed SARS-CoV-2 infection or an uninfected control (not recorded which).

This clonotype was detected ten times or more. The gene calls are TRBV19 and TRBJ1-2; TRBD1 is a possible D gene (6 bases). CDR1 LNHDA and CDR2 SQIVND come from the germline V gene (reference sequence). This CDR3 is built from 12 residues. The V and J ends lost 7 bases and 4 bases respectively, with 10 bases between them. As DNA, the CDR3 is TGTGCCAGTACTACAGGGTCCTATGGCTACACCTTC. This sequence encodes CASTTGSYGYTF.

Only a few counts were recorded for this clonotype. The chain uses TRBV29-1 and TRBJ2-7; 10 bases line up with TRBD1. The CDR3 is 12 residues long. Germline V gene lookup returns CDR1 SQVTM and CDR2 ANQGSEA. The J segment lost 7 bases and the V segment lost 4 bases, leaving 4 bases of the junction unmatched. The chain's CDR3 is CSVGQGAREQYF. The DNA of the CDR3 is TGCAGCGTTGGACAGGGGGCGAGGGAGCAGTACTTC.

In DNA form, the CDR3 reads TGTGCCAGCCGGCTAGCGGGAGAGAATGAGCAGTTCTTC. Its translation is CASRLAGENEQFF. The rearrangement links TRBV7-2 to TRBJ2-1, with 10 positions matching TRBD2. Germline CDR1 reads SGHTA; CDR2 reads FQGNSA. The junction had 5 bases not matched to a gene; V was cut back by 8 bases and J by 7 bases. The CDR3 totals 13 residues.

This clonotype appeared many times. This rearrangement joins TRBV28 to TRBJ2-7; 8 bases agree with TRBD2. The CDR3 runs 16 residues. In germline, CDR1 is MDHEN, CDR2 SYDVKM. Germline trimming cut 4 bases from V and 9 bases from J; bases unmatched to any gene: 17. CDR3 in DNA: TGTGCCAGCAGTTACCCGGGGGGGAAAGCGGGACCTGGGCAGTACTTC. Protein product: CASSYPGGKAGPGQYF.

This clonotype was seen at least ten times. Mismatch with germline at one junction end may stem from a read error. This rearrangement joins TRBV29-1 to TRBJ1-3, with D hard to call. The CDR3 runs 14 residues. The germline V gene encodes CDR1 SQVTM and CDR2 ANQGSEA. The CDR3, as DNA: TGCAGCGTGGAAGACCGATCCTCTGGAAACACCATATATTTT. It is translated as CSVEDRSSGNTIYF.

This chain connects TRBV3-1 to TRBJ2-7; no clear D gene. Between the trimmed V and J ends, which lost 5 bases and 1 base, there was a span of 12 bases. Germline loops: CDR1 LGHDT, CDR2 YNNKEL (reference sequence). CDR3 length: 14 residues. In nucleotides, the CDR3 is TGTGCCAGCAGCGCCGTTTGGCCGTCCTACGAGCAGTACTTC. Protein: CASSAVWPSYEQYF.

There are many counts of this clonotype. The chain's CDR3 is CASSLGGQLFF. DNA for the CDR3: TGTGCCAGTAGCCTTGGGGGACAGCTGTTTTTT. V is TRBV19 and J is TRBJ1-4; 7 bases are shared with TRBD1. CDR3 length: 11 residues. The trim removed 6 bases at V and 14 bases at J, leaving 6 bases unmatched. Germline loops: CDR1 LNHDA, CDR2 SQIVND (reference sequence).

With respect to this clonotype: A clone one base away is much larger, so this may be a read error. The chain couples TRBV28 to TRBJ1-5; no clear D gene. V was clipped by 6 bases and J by 7 bases, with 16 bases between them. CDR3 length: 14 residues. Germline V gene data show CDR1 as MDHEN and CDR2 as SYDVKM. CDR3 bases: TGTGCCAGCAGCATACAGTACCCAAGGCAGCCCCAGCATTTT. Translation gives CASSIQYPRQPQHF.

The table lists this clonotype with many counts. The V and J genes are TRBV6-5 and TRBJ2-7; D might be TRBD2 (5 bases). CDR1 is MNHEY, CDR2 SVGAGI, per germline. This CDR3 region has 16 residues. V was shortened by 0 bases and J by 2 bases, with 14 bases between the two germline ends. The CDR3 DNA reads TGTGCCAGCAGTTACTCGAGGGCGCGGTTTGCCTACGAGCAGTACTTC. This sequence encodes CASSYSRARFAYEQYF.

This clonotype was seen a few times. The V gene is TRBV6-5, the J gene TRBJ2-7, with 8 bases fitting TRBD2. The CDR3 sequence is 13 residues long. The V segment lost 10 bases and the J segment 1 base; nucleotides outside the gene matches: 6. Germline assignment: CDR1 MNHEY and CDR2 SVGAGI. CDR3 DNA: TGTGCCACACGAACTAGCGGATCCTACGAGCAGTACTTC. Its protein product is CATRTSGSYEQYF.

In its sample, this clonotype was seen many times. V and J are TRBV6-5 and TRBJ1-3; a weak D match, TRBD1 (6 bases). This CDR3 region has 16 residues. V was cut by 2 bases and J by 0 bases, with 11 bases left in between. Germline CDR1 MNHEY, CDR2 SVGAGI. DNA for the CDR3: TGTGCCAGCAGTTACAACAGGGCGAGCTCTGGAAACACCATATATTTT. Translated: CASSYNRASSGNTIYF.

This clonotype was recorded at least ten times. The chain employs TRBV21-1 and TRBJ2-7; the table gives TRBD2 as D, unverified against the DNA. TRBV21-1 is tagged as a pseudogene. This CDR3 comprises 17 residues. Written as DNA, the CDR3 is TGTGCCAGCAGCAAAGAAAAAGCGACTAGCGGAGGCTACGAGCAGTACTTC. Amino acids: CASSKEKATSGGYEQYF.

This clonotype was observed at least ten times. The chain joins TRBV6-5 to TRBJ2-2, with 15 bases aligning to TRBD2. Trimming removed 0 bases from V and 4 bases from J; junction bases left unmatched: 18. CDR3 length: 23 residues. Germline loops: CDR1 MNHEY, CDR2 SVGAGI. The CDR3 protein is CASSYSSFPGLAGGRLGTGELFF. Written as DNA, the CDR3 is TGTGCCAGCAGTTACTCTTCTTTTCCGGGACTAGCGGGAGGCCGCTTGGGCACCGGGGAGCTGTTTTTT.

This clonotype appeared many times. The gene calls are TRBV24-1 and TRBJ2-5; possible D gene TRBD2, 5 bases. Germline CDR1 reads KGHDR; CDR2 reads SFDVKD. The CDR3 has 13 residues. The V end was cut by 3 bases, the J end by 4 bases, with 8 bases between. The CDR3 region has the DNA TGTGCCACCAGTGATCTGGGGAGAGAGACCCAGTACTTC. It translates to CATSDLGRETQYF.

In this sample, this clonotype turned up many times. The V call is TRBV11-2, the J call TRBJ2-5; 7 bases agree with TRBD1. V dropped 5 bases and J dropped 4; count of bases not matched to a gene: 4. The length of the CDR3 is 13 residues. The germline V gene encodes CDR1 SGHAT and CDR2 FQNNGV. The CDR3 spells CASSLDRAETQYF. CDR3 nucleotides: TGTGCCAGCAGCCTTGACAGGGCAGAGACCCAGTACTTC.

The chain has TRBV7-2 and TRBJ2-4; D is unresolved. V lost 1 base and J lost 7, with 11 bases in between. The CDR3 totals 14 residues. CDR1 is SGHTA and CDR2 is FQGNSA in the germline V gene. The CDR3 is CASSLGSPLNIQYF. CDR3 DNA: TGTGCCAGCAGCTTAGGTTCGCCCCTTAACATTCAGTACTTC.

This clonotype was seen ten or more times. V usage is TRBV20-1 and J usage is TRBJ1-2; perhaps TRBD1 as D (5 bases). V was trimmed by 6 bases and J by 5 bases, leaving 19 bases between them. Germline CDR1 and CDR2: DFQATT and SNEGSKA (reference sequence). CDR3 length: 14 amino acids. CDR3 in DNA: TGCAGTGCAAAGCAGGGAGGCCTACGATATGGCTACACCTTC. Amino acid sequence: CSAKQGGLRYGYTF.

In its sample, this clonotype was seen a few times. The chain has TRBV10-3 and TRBJ1-1, with TRBD1 identical over 8 bases. This CDR3 spans 13 amino acids. Germline V CDR1 and CDR2: ENHRY, SYGVKD. After removal of 8 bases from V and 4 bases from J, the junction contained 6 bases not matched to a gene. The CDR3 spells CAIARQGLTEAFF. CDR3 in DNA: TGTGCCATCGCCAGACAGGGGCTCACTGAAGCTTTCTTT.

This clonotype was counted at least ten times. CDR3 protein: CASSQGPGQGAYEQYF. Here the CDR3 DNA reads TGCGCCAGCAGCCAAGGACCGGGACAGGGGGCTTACGAGCAGTACTTC. The rearrangement uses TRBV4-3 and TRBJ2-7, with 12 bases matching TRBD1. With 1 base clipped from V and 4 bases from J, the junction kept 5 bases outside the gene matches. Germline CDR1 LGHNA, CDR2 YSLEER. The CDR3 consists of 16 residues.

This clonotype was detected many times. This chain uses TRBV5-1 with TRBJ2-3; the match to TRBD1 covers 8 bases. This CDR3 spans 15 amino acids. The V segment lost 0 bases and the J segment 4 bases; nucleotides outside the gene matches: 4. Germline CDR1 reads SGHRS; CDR2 reads YFSETQ. The CDR3 protein is CASSLETGVSDTQYF. The CDR3 DNA reads as TGCGCCAGCAGCTTGGAGACAGGGGTTTCAGATACGCAGTATTTT.

There are many counts of this clonotype. The V gene is TRBV30, the J gene TRBJ1-3; a possible D gene is TRBD1 (6 bases). The CDR3 runs 14 residues. Per the germline V gene, CDR1 is GTSNPN and CDR2 is SVGIG (reference sequence). Between the trimmed V and J ends, which lost 7 bases and 4 bases, there was a span of 17 bases. Here the CDR3 reads CAYILQGGGNTIYF. CDR3 nucleotides: TGTGCCTATATTTTACAGGGTGGAGGAAACACCATATATTTT.

There are a few counts of this clonotype. The CDR3 sequence: CSVVGGTLANTEAFF. In DNA form, the CDR3 reads TGCAGCGTTGTCGGGGGAACATTAGCGAACACTGAAGCTTTCTTT. V and J are TRBV29-1 and TRBJ1-1, with a possible D match to TRBD1 (5 bases). The CDR3 is made up of 15 amino acids. Germline CDR1 reads SQVTM; CDR2 reads ANQGSEA. V was pared by 4 bases and J by 1 base, with 16 bases between.

This clonotype was recorded many times. The chain links TRBV3-1 to TRBJ2-7; D is undetermined. Germline CDR1 and CDR2: LGHDT and YNNKEL (reference sequence). There are 12 residues in the CDR3. V was cut by 0 bases and J by 9 bases, with 9 bases left in between. The CDR3 DNA reads as TGTGCCAGCAGCCAAGATCGCGGCAGGCAGTACTTC. It yields the protein CASSQDRGRQYF.

This clonotype was seen a few times. The genes are TRBV11-2 and TRBJ2-1; TRBD2 agrees at 11 bases. The V gene end was trimmed by 6 bases and the J gene end by 5 bases; junction bases not matched to a gene: 6. The CDR3 loop spans 15 amino acids. Germline lookup yields CDR1 SGHAT and CDR2 FQNNGV. CDR3 nucleotides: TGTGCCAGCAGGGATAGCGGGAGGGCTGACAATGAGCAGTTCTTC. It specifies CASRDSGRADNEQFF. Based on the CDR3 plus reference TRBV11-2 and TRBJ2-1, the full variable domain is EAGVAQSPRYKIIEKRQSVAFWCNPISGHATLYWYQQILGQGPKLLIQFQNNGVVDDSQLPKDRFSAERLKGVDSTLKIQPAKLEDSAVYLCASRDSGRADNEQFFGPGTRLTVL.

This chain links TRBV15 with TRBJ1-4; 7 nucleotides match TRBD1. Germline loops: CDR1 LNHNV, CDR2 YYDKDF (reference sequence). The length of the CDR3 is 14 residues. The J segment lost 6 bases and the V segment lost 5 bases, leaving 6 bases of the junction unmatched. The CDR3 sequence: CATSLRTGHEKLFF. DNA of the CDR3: TGTGCCACCAGCCTGCGGACAGGTCATGAAAAACTGTTTTTT. Variable domain in full (rest from reference TRBV15 and TRBJ1-4): DAMVIQNPRYQVTQFGKPVTLSCSQTLNHNVMYWYQQKSSQAPKLLFHYYDKDFNNEADTPDNFQSRRPNTSFCFLDIRSPGLGDTAMYLCATSLRTGHEKLFFGSGTQLSVL.

This clonotype appeared many times. The CDR3 DNA sequence: TGTGCCATCAGTAATGCAGCCTACGAGCAGTACTTC. It encodes CAISNAAYEQYF. V gene TRBV10-3 combines with J gene TRBJ2-7; no firm D call. Trimming shortened V by 5 bases and J by 2 bases, and 7 bases separated the two germline ends. The CDR3 is 12 amino acids. Germline lookup yields CDR1 ENHRY and CDR2 SYGVKD.

This clonotype has at least ten counts. The chain carries TRBV3-1 and TRBJ1-1; 11 nucleotides line up with TRBD1. The ends lost 4 bases at V and 5 bases at J; junction bases unmatched: 6. Per the germline V gene, CDR1 is LGHDT and CDR2 is YNNKEL (reference sequence). The CDR3 extends over 15 amino acids. The CDR3 spells CASSRGTGGLTEAFF. CDR3 bases: TGTGCCAGCAGCCGAGGGACAGGGGGGTTGACTGAAGCTTTCTTT.

This clonotype has a count of ten or more. This sequence joins TRBV28 and TRBJ2-7; D is ambiguous. The germline V and J ends were trimmed by 2 bases and 1 base, with 15 bases remaining between them. This CDR3 comprises 16 residues. Germline-derived CDR1 and CDR2 are MDHEN and SYDVKM. CDR3 region: CASSLATRMGSYEQYF. In DNA form, the CDR3 reads TGTGCCAGCAGTTTAGCGACCAGGATGGGTTCCTACGAGCAGTACTTC.

This clonotype was observed at least ten times. V and J are TRBV20-1 and TRBJ2-5; D is ambiguous. The CDR3 is 12 amino acids. Germline V gene lookup returns CDR1 DFQATT and CDR2 SNEGSKA (reference sequence). V lost 3 bases and J 1 base, leaving 6 bases between the germline ends. The CDR3 here is CSASPGQETQYF. CDR3 sequence (DNA): TGCAGTGCTAGTCCAGGCCAAGAGACCCAGTACTTC.